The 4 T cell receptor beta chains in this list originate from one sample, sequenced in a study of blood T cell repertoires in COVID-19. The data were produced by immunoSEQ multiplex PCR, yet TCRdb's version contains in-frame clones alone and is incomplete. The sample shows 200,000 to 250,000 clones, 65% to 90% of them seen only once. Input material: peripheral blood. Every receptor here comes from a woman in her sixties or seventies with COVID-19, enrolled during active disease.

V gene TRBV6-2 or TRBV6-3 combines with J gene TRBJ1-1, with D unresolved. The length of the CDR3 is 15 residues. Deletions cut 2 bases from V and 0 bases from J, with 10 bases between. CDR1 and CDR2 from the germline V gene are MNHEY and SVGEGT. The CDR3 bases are TGTGCCAGCAGTTACGAGCTACTAATGAACACTGAAGCTTTCTTT. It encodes CASSYELLMNTEAFF.

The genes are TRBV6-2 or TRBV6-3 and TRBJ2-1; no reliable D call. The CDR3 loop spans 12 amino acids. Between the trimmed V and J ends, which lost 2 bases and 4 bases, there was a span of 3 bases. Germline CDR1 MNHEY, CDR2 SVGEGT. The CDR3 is CASSYTYNEQFF. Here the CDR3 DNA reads TGTGCCAGCAGTTACACATACAATGAGCAGTTCTTC.

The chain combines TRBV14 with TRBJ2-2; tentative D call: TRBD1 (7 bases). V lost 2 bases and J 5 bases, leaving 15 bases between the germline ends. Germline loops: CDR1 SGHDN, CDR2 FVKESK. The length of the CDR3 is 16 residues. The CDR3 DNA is TGTGCCAGCAGCCAACTGGACAGGCGGGAAACCGGGGAGCTGTTTTTT. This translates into CASSQLDRRETGELFF.

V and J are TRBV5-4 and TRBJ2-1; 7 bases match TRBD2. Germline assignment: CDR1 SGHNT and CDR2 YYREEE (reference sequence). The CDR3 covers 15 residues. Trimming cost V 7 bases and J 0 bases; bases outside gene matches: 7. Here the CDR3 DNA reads TGTGCCAGCGGCCAGCGGGGTATCTCCTACAATGAGCAGTTCTTC. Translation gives CASGQRGISYNEQFF. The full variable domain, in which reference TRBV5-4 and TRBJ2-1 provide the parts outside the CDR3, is ETGVTQSPTHLIKTRGQQVTLRCSSQSGHNTVSWYQQALGQGPQFIFQYYREEENGRGNFPPRFSGLQFPNYSSELNVNALELDDSALYLCASGQRGISYNEQFFGPGTRLTVL.